This T cell receptor (beta chain) was sequenced for a study of cytomegalovirus exposure and HLA in healthy donors. Study-wide findings and caveats: TCR beta chains associated with HLA were, in a later analysis, more clonally expanded than equally common others.

Vbeta (60) and Jbeta (13) primers were used in the PCR. Sequencing was performed with immunoSEQ multiplex PCR; in TCRdb, only in-frame clones are kept and a portion is missing. The top ten hold around 1% of the sample, which has some 180,000 clones, roughly 87% seen once. The CDR3 loop spans 12 amino acids. From germline, CDR1 is KGHSH and CDR2 LQKENI. V dropped 5 bases and J dropped 11 bases, with 15 bases sitting between them. With regard to this clone: The antigen remains unidentified.

The chain uses TRBV18 and TRBJ1-1, with D hard to call. This TCR was sampled from a boy aged 2 to 10 in good health and CMV-seronegative. The source material was PBMCs. The CDR3 bases are TGTGCCAGCTCATCCTCCGGTTGGTCGGCTTTCTTT. This sequence encodes CASSSSGWSAFF.